What follows are 14 T cell receptor beta chains derived from one specimen sequenced in a study of T-cell reconstitution after alpha-beta-depleted transplantation in children (dated by TCRdb to the mid-2010s). Receptors were amplified or captured by PCR. The sequencing machine was an Illumina HiSeq 2500. TCR library preparation used molecular barcoding, with unique molecular identifiers applied to normalize quantification of the TCRbeta repertoire. Using fastp trimming at Q25 and MiXCR clonotype assembly, TCRdb reanalyzed the public sequencing data and kept in-frame beta chains. Rows with a matching CDR3 protein are joined into one entry that keeps the most common DNA and genes. This sample comprises 250,000 to 400,000 distinct CDR3 sequences, approximately 23% of them detected only once. The ten most abundant clones make up 11% of the sample. Explained via the paper, the treatment or condition label denotes: allogeneic hematopoietic cell transplantation with graft depleted of TCRalphabeta T cells and CD19 B cells.

The material sequenced was PBMCs, mostly from graft donor cells, taken 180 days after TCRalphabeta/CD19-depleted stem cell transplant. The source of these receptors is a male patient under 18 who had a stem cell transplant for acute lymphoblastic leukemia, so the T cells may come from the graft donor.

The rearrangement joins TRBV12-3 or TRBV12-4 to TRBJ2-3; no clear D gene. V lost 8 bases, J lost 2 bases, and 14 bases lay in between. The CDR3 loop spans 14 amino acids. The CDR3 coding sequence is TGTGCCAGCCGGATAGCTGATTACACAGATACGCAGTATTTT. Protein: CASRIADYTDTQYF.

This clonotype was counted at least ten times. This chain links TRBV5-1 with TRBJ1-3, with D uncertain. The ends were cut back, 0 bases at V and 4 bases at J, with 8 bases in the middle. The CDR3 runs to 14 residues. The germline V gene has CDR1 SGHRS and CDR2 YFSETQ. The CDR3 region is CASSLDSFGNTIYF. In nucleotides, the CDR3 is TGCGCCAGCAGCTTGGACAGCTTCGGAAACACCATATATTTT.

This clonotype was recorded a few times. The chain recombines TRBV13 with TRBJ2-1; TRBD2 matches 11 bases. This CDR3 region has 19 residues. Germline V lookup: CDR1 PRHDT, CDR2 FYEKMQ (reference sequence). The trim removed 5 bases at V and 0 bases at J, leaving 12 bases unmatched. In nucleotides, the CDR3 is TGTGCCAGCAGCGGGGGACTAGCGGTCTATTTCCTCTCCTACAATGAGCAGTTCTTC. Translated, it gives CASSGGLAVYFLSYNEQFF.

This chain links TRBV7-9 with TRBJ2-1; D is perhaps TRBD1 or TRBD2 (5 bases each). The length of the CDR3 is 16 residues. CDR1 is SEHNR, CDR2 FQNEAQ, per germline (reference sequence). V was clipped by 1 base and J by 3 bases, with 13 bases between them. The chain's CDR3 is CASSLVSGTHYNEQFF. The CDR3 DNA reads as TGTGCCAGCAGCTTAGTCTCCGGGACCCACTACAATGAGCAGTTCTTC.

The rearrangement links TRBV7-9 to TRBJ2-2, with D unclear. Trimming removed 1 base at V and 1 base at J, with 7 bases between. Germline V gene data show CDR1 as SEHNR and CDR2 as FQNEAQ (reference sequence). The length of the CDR3 is 15 residues. The CDR3, as DNA: TGTGCCAGCAGCTTAGGAAGAGGGAACACCGGGGAGCTGTTTTTT. Translated, it gives CASSLGRGNTGELFF. The whole variable domain, remainder taken from reference TRBV7-9 and TRBJ2-2, is DTGVSQNPRHKITKRGQNVTFRCDPISEHNRLYWYRQTLGQGPEFLTYFQNEAQLEKSRLLSDRFSAERPKGSFSTLEIQRTEQGDSAMYLCASSLGRGNTGELFFGEGSRLTVL.

This clonotype occurred a few times. This chain joins TRBV9 and TRBJ1-2, with D hard to call. Per germline, CDR1 SGDLS and CDR2 YYNGEE. Trimming took 0 bases from V and 4 from J, leaving 13 bases between them. The CDR3 totals 15 residues. Here the CDR3 reads CASSVGSAHFYGYTF. CDR3 nucleotide sequence: TGTGCCAGCAGCGTAGGTTCGGCCCACTTCTATGGCTACACCTTC.

This chain connects TRBV19 to TRBJ2-1; 10 bases fit TRBD1. The V gene end was trimmed by 2 bases and the J gene end by 1 base; junction bases not matched to a gene: 2. Germline values: CDR1 LNHDA, CDR2 SQIVND (reference sequence). The CDR3 runs to 16 residues. The CDR3 sequence: CASSILGQGSYNEQFF. The CDR3 bases are TGTGCCAGTAGTATATTGGGACAGGGGTCCTACAATGAGCAGTTCTTC.

This clonotype has just a few counts. V gene TRBV5-1 combines with J gene TRBJ2-7; D is undetermined. With 0 bases removed from V and 6 bases from J, the gap between germline ends came to 16 bases. Germline values: CDR1 SGHRS, CDR2 YFSETQ. The CDR3 contains 15 residues. In DNA form, the CDR3 reads TGCGCCAGCAGCTTGGATGTTCGCCGTCTCGGCGAGCAGTACTTC. Translated, it gives CASSLDVRRLGEQYF.

V and J are TRBV4-1 and TRBJ2-7, with a weak D call TRBD2 (5 bases). Germline lookup yields CDR1 MGHRA and CDR2 YSYEKL. The CDR3 totals 12 residues. Trimming shortened V by 4 bases and J by 6 bases, and 10 bases separated the two germline ends. The CDR3 protein is CASSPPTSEQYF. CDR3 nucleotide sequence: TGCGCCAGCAGCCCCCCTACTAGCGAGCAGTACTTC.

The chain couples TRBV4-1 to TRBJ2-4; 10 nucleotides agree with TRBD1. Trimming removed 1 base from V and 7 bases from J; junction bases left unmatched: 10. Germline V lookup: CDR1 MGHRA, CDR2 YSYEKL. The CDR3 sequence is 17 residues long. CDR3 in DNA: TGCGCCAGCAGCCAAGTGGTCCGAGGGACAGGGGTTAACATTCAGTACTTC. It codes for CASSQVVRGTGVNIQYF.

The V call is TRBV3-1, the J call TRBJ2-3; 8 bases fit TRBD2. This CDR3 has 16 amino acids. V lost 1 base to trimming and J lost 2 bases; unmatched junction nucleotides: 5. In germline, CDR1 is LGHDT, CDR2 YNNKEL (reference sequence). The DNA for the CDR3 is TGTGCCAGCAGCCAAGGGGTAGGACTAGCCACAGATACGCAGTATTTT. It is translated as CASSQGVGLATDTQYF.

This clonotype was counted only a few times. V gene TRBV5-1 combines with J gene TRBJ2-7, with 10 bases that match TRBD1. In germline, CDR1 is SGHRS, CDR2 YFSETQ. With 1 base clipped from V and 2 bases from J, the junction kept 3 bases outside the gene matches. The CDR3 has 15 residues. The CDR3 DNA reads as TGCGCCAGCAGCTTGAGCGGACAGGGGGCCTACGAGCAGTACTTC. Protein: CASSLSGQGAYEQYF.

This sequence joins TRBV15 and TRBJ2-6, with 11 bases fitting TRBD1. The J segment lost 2 bases and the V segment lost 10 bases, leaving 7 bases of the junction unmatched. The CDR3 extends over 16 amino acids. The germline CDR1 and CDR2 sequences are LNHNV and YYDKDF (reference sequence). DNA of the CDR3: TGTGCCAGCGAAGGGACAGGGGGTACTGGGGCCAACGTCCTGACTTTC. Its translation is CASEGTGGTGANVLTF. The full variable domain, its missing parts supplied by reference TRBV15 and TRBJ2-6, is DAMVIQNPRYQVTQFGKPVTLSCSQTLNHNVMYWYQQKSSQAPKLLFHYYDKDFNNEADTPDNFQSRRPNTSFCFLDIRSPGLGDTAMYLCASEGTGGTGANVLTFGAGSRLTVL.

The chain recombines TRBV6-5 with TRBJ1-2; 12 nucleotides agree with TRBD1. The CDR3 is 14 amino acids. The junction had 2 bases not matched to a gene; V was cut back by 4 bases and J by 5 bases. From germline, CDR1 is MNHEY and CDR2 SVGAGI. CDR3 bases: TGTGCCAGCAGTTGGGGACAGGGGGCATATGGCTACACCTTC. Translated, it gives CASSWGQGAYGYTF.